Described below is a single T cell receptor beta chain sequence and its context. The antigen remains undetermined. This sample stems from a study of CD8+ T cells in alopecia areata. Study at large: Patients in the study were on tofacitinib for 6 to 18 months, then off it for 6 months.

Germline CDR1 SQVTM, CDR2 ANQGSEA. The length of the CDR3 is 14 residues. V gave up 6 bases and J gave up 2 bases, with 16 bases separating them. Regarding the study as a whole: Clonality in lesional scalp, especially alopecia totalis/universalis, exceeded that of normal scalp. Scalp samples also yield sequences from resident alphabeta T cells of normal skin.

Extraction and reverse transcription of RNA yielded cDNA as the sequencing template. Clones were read by immunoSEQ multiplex PCR, and TCRdb kept only the in-frame ones, dropping some. The sample records over 150,000 clones, around 56% being singletons. This sample's treatment: oral pan-JAK inhibitor, 5-10 mg twice daily. This chain connects TRBV29-1 to TRBJ2-5; possible D gene TRBD1, 5 bases. This clonotype was obtained from a human donor with alopecia areata. The material was CD4+ T cells sorted from blood, obtained at week 4, from a patient treated with tofacitinib. The CDR3 loop reads CSVETSGFQETQYF. CDR3 nucleotide sequence: TGCAGCGTGGAAACATCAGGGTTTCAAGAGACCCAGTACTTC.